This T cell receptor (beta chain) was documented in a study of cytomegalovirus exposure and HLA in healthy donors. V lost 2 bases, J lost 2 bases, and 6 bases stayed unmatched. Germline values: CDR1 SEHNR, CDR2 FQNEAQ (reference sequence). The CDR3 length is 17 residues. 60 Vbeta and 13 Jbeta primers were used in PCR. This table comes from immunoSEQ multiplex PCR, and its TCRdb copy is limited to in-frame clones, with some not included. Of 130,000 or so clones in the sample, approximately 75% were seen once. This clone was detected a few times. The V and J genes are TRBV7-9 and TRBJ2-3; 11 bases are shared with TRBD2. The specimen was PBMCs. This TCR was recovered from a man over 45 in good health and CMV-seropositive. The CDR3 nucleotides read TGTGCCAGCAGCTTAACTTTTAGCGGGGGGGCCACAGATACGCAGTATTTT. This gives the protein CASSLTFSGGATDTQYF.